These 19 T cell receptor beta chains share one sample of origin, sequenced in a study of CD8 T cells in ankylosing spondylitis. TCRdb analysed the 5' RACE reads with MiXCR anew, one entry per CDR3 protein. Of around 150,000 distinct CDR3 sequences in the sample, roughly 44% were seen once. Material: synovial fluid, either unsorted or a sorted T cell fraction (not recorded which). The receptors originated from a male donor with ankylosing spondylitis.

The chain recombines TRBV7-2 with TRBJ2-1; perhaps TRBD2 as D (6 bases). In germline, CDR1 is SGHTA, CDR2 FQGNSA. V lost 2 bases to trimming and J lost 7 bases, with 21 bases between them. The CDR3 extends over 17 amino acids. In DNA, the CDR3 is TGTGCCAGCAGCTTAACATATCATCCGGCGGCGGGGAATGAGCAGTTCTTC. This encodes CASSLTYHPAAGNEQFF.

The chain uses TRBV28 and TRBJ2-7, with 14 nucleotides matching TRBD2. J was trimmed by 1 base and V by 4 bases; bases with no gene match: 6. The CDR3 spans 17 residues. Germline V lookup: CDR1 MDHEN, CDR2 SYDVKM. CDR3 loop: CASSSSGLAGASYEQYF. Written as DNA, the CDR3 is TGTGCCAGCAGTTCCTCGGGACTAGCGGGAGCGTCCTACGAGCAGTACTTC.

This chain connects TRBV5-1 to TRBJ2-4, with 7 bases that match TRBD1. The CDR3 sequence is 17 residues long. The germline V gene encodes CDR1 SGHRS and CDR2 YFSETQ. V was clipped by 0 bases and J by 5 bases; unmatched bases: 11. CDR3 bases: TGCGCCAGCAGCTTGGTTTTCGGCCAGGGGGTGGAAAACATTCAGTACTTC. The encoded protein is CASSLVFGQGVENIQYF.

The gene calls are TRBV9 and TRBJ2-7; D unresolved. CDR1 is SGDLS, CDR2 YYNGEE, per germline. With 0 bases removed from V and 2 bases from J, the gap between germline ends came to 9 bases. This CDR3 is built from 14 residues. The CDR3 is CASSVGQDPYEQYF. The CDR3 DNA reads TGTGCCAGCAGCGTAGGGCAGGACCCCTACGAGCAGTACTTC. Drawing the rest from reference TRBV9 and TRBJ2-7, the complete variable domain is DSGVTQTPKHLITATGQRVTLRCSPRSGDLSVYWYQQSLDQGLQFLIQYYNGEERAKGNILERFSAQQFPDLHSELNLSSLELGDSALYFCASSVGQDPYEQYFGPGTRLTVT.

This chain joins TRBV2 and TRBJ1-5, with unresolved D. Trimming left V 1 base short and J 5 bases short, with 9 bases between. The CDR3 contains 14 residues. Germline-derived CDR1 and CDR2 are SNHLY and FYNNEI. CDR3 nucleotide sequence: TGTGCCAGCAGTGAAGTCCGGCCCCATCAGCCCCAGCATTTT. It yields the protein CASSEVRPHQPQHF. Full variable domain (rest looked up from reference TRBV2 and TRBJ1-5): EPEVTQTPSHQVTQMGQEVILRCVPISNHLYFYWYRQILGQKVEFLVSFYNNEISEKSEIFDDQFSVERPDGSNFTLKIRSTKLEDSAMYFCASSEVRPHQPQHFGDGTRLSIL.

In this sample, this clonotype turned up a few times. The gene calls are TRBV24-1 and TRBJ2-1, with TRBD1 matching 10 bases. CDR1 and CDR2 (germline): KGHDR, SFDVKD. The V and J ends lost 3 bases and 6 bases, in that order; junction bases with no gene match: 10. CDR3 length: 17 residues. The CDR3 sequence is CATSDRSGQGSFNEQFF. CDR3 nucleotides: TGTGCCACCAGTGATCGCTCGGGACAGGGGAGTTTCAATGAGCAGTTCTTC.

The chain combines TRBV12-3 or TRBV12-4 with TRBJ2-5; 10 nucleotides line up with TRBD2. J lost 0 bases, V lost 1 base, and 5 bases had no gene match. The CDR3 loop spans 17 amino acids. The CDR3 region is CASSLGGAGGYQETQYF. As DNA, the CDR3 is TGTGCCAGCAGTTTAGGGGGAGCGGGAGGGTACCAAGAGACCCAGTACTTC.

CDR3 DNA: TGTGCCAGCAGTCCGTTAACCCTGCCCGGTTTATATAGCAATCAGCCCCAGCATTTT. This sequence encodes CASSPLTLPGLYSNQPQHF. The V call is TRBV27, the J call TRBJ1-5; D not certain. Germline V lookup: CDR1 MNHEY, CDR2 SMNVEV (reference sequence). This CDR3 contains 19 residues. Trimming removed 5 bases from V and 0 bases from J, with 23 bases in between.

The rearrangement joins TRBV10-2 to TRBJ1-1; the D is unclear. The V end was cut by 6 bases, the J end by 0 bases, with 14 bases between. The germline V gene encodes CDR1 WSHSY and CDR2 SAAADI. The CDR3 is made up of 15 amino acids. The CDR3, as DNA: TGCGCCAGCAGATCAAGCGCTTTCATGAACACTGAAGCTTTCTTT. Encoded protein: CASRSSAFMNTEAFF.

This chain connects TRBV4-2 to TRBJ2-2, with unresolved D. V lost 5 bases and J lost 2, with 6 bases in between. The CDR3 totals 13 residues. Looked up from germline, CDR1 is LGHNA and CDR2 is YNFKEQ. The DNA of the CDR3 is TGTGCCAGCAGCGAAGGCAACACCGGGGAGCTGTTTTTT. This translates into CASSEGNTGELFF.

The chain uses TRBV11-1 and TRBJ2-2; TRBD2 agrees at 8 bases. Germline V CDR1 and CDR2: SGHAT, FQDESV (reference sequence). Losses at the gene ends were 5 bases for V and 1 base for J; bases not matched to a gene: 21. The CDR3 covers 21 residues. The CDR3 here is CASSPSFGLAGPRRNTGELFF. CDR3 in DNA: TGTGCCAGCAGCCCAAGCTTTGGGCTAGCGGGCCCCCGGCGGAACACCGGGGAGCTGTTTTTT. The full variable domain, with the rest looked up from reference TRBV11-1 and TRBJ2-2, is EAEVAQSPRYKITEKSQAVAFWCDPISGHATLYWYRQILGQGPELLVQFQDESVVDDSQLPKDRFSAERLKGVDSTLKIQPAELGDSAMYLCASSPSFGLAGPRRNTGELFFGEGSRLTVL.

V is TRBV6-1 and J is TRBJ2-7; maybe TRBD2 (6 bases). The CDR3 extends over 15 amino acids. Germline V gene sequence: CDR1 MNHNS, CDR2 SASEGT. Trimming stripped 6 bases from V and 4 bases from J, with 19 bases between. The CDR3 bases are TGTGCCAGCAGAAACCTCCTCGGGGGTTTTTACGAGCAGTACTTC. This codes for CASRNLLGGFYEQYF.

The chain couples TRBV7-2 to TRBJ1-2; no firm D call. V was clipped by 3 bases and J by 4 bases, with 9 bases between them. Per the germline V gene, CDR1 is SGHTA and CDR2 is FQGNSA. The CDR3 has 13 residues. The CDR3 sequence: CASSFRATYGYTF. The CDR3 DNA follows: TGTGCCAGCAGCTTCCGGGCCACCTATGGCTACACCTTC. Supplemented by reference TRBV7-2 and TRBJ1-2, the full variable domain reads GAGVSQSPSNKVTEKGKDVELRCDPISGHTALYWYRQSLGQGLEFLIYFQGNSAPDKSGLPSDRFSAERTGGSVSTLTIQRTQQEDSAVYLCASSFRATYGYTFGSGTRLTVV.

The chain employs TRBV3-1 and TRBJ2-1; D is unclear. Germline V gene sequence: CDR1 LGHDT, CDR2 YNNKEL (reference sequence). The CDR3 covers 12 residues. With 5 bases removed from V and 5 bases from J, the gap between germline ends came to 7 bases. This CDR3 is CASSEQNNEQFF. The CDR3 DNA reads as TGTGCCAGCAGCGAACAGAACAATGAGCAGTTCTTC.

This clonotype was recorded a few times. This chain connects TRBV11-2 to TRBJ2-1; 10 bases are shared with TRBD1. With 5 bases clipped from V and 4 bases from J, the junction kept 5 bases outside the gene matches. Germline V lookup: CDR1 SGHAT, CDR2 FQNNGV. The CDR3 has 15 residues. CDR3 region: CASSPGQGGYNEQFF. CDR3 DNA sequence: TGTGCCAGCAGCCCCGGACAGGGGGGGTACAATGAGCAGTTCTTC.

There are a few counts of this clonotype. The gene calls are TRBV20-1 and TRBJ2-1; TRBD1 is a possible D gene (5 bases). V was cut by 6 bases and J by 10 bases, with 16 bases left in between. This CDR3 is built from 12 residues. From germline, CDR1 is DFQATT and CDR2 SNEGSKA (reference sequence). CDR3 nucleotides: TGCAGTGCCATCGGACACCCGATCGAGCAGTTCTTC. It yields the protein CSAIGHPIEQFF.

The rearrangement joins TRBV27 to TRBJ2-3, with TRBD2 matching over 8 bases. Germline loops: CDR1 MNHEY, CDR2 SMNVEV (reference sequence). J lost 6 bases, V lost 4 bases, and 12 bases had no gene match. The CDR3 length is 16 residues. The CDR3 here is CASSYLLAVGWDTQYF. CDR3 DNA sequence: TGTGCCAGCAGTTACCTACTAGCGGTGGGGTGGGATACGCAGTATTTT.

This clonotype was counted a few times. The V and J genes are TRBV7-3 and TRBJ1-1; D unclear. CDR1 is SGHTA, CDR2 FQGTGA, per germline. This CDR3 has 13 residues. V was trimmed by 5 bases and J by 3 bases, leaving 10 bases between them. The CDR3 sequence: CASSLREDTEAFF. For the CDR3, the DNA is TGTGCCAGCAGCCTACGTGAAGACACTGAAGCTTTCTTT. Combining the CDR3 with reference TRBV7-3 and TRBJ1-1 gives the whole variable domain GAGVSQTPSNKVTEKGKYVELRCDPISGHTALYWYRQSLGQGPEFLIYFQGTGAADDSGLPNDRFFAVRPEGSVSTLKIQRTERGDSAVYLCASSLREDTEAFFGQGTRLTVV.

The gene calls are TRBV5-6 and TRBJ2-1, with D unclear. Germline assignment: CDR1 SGHDT and CDR2 YYEEEE. The CDR3 loop spans 15 amino acids. V was shortened by 0 bases and J by 4 bases, with 11 bases between the two germline ends. CDR3 amino acids: CASSLVREIYNEQFF. In nucleotides, the CDR3 is TGTGCCAGCAGCTTGGTCAGAGAGATTTACAATGAGCAGTTCTTC.